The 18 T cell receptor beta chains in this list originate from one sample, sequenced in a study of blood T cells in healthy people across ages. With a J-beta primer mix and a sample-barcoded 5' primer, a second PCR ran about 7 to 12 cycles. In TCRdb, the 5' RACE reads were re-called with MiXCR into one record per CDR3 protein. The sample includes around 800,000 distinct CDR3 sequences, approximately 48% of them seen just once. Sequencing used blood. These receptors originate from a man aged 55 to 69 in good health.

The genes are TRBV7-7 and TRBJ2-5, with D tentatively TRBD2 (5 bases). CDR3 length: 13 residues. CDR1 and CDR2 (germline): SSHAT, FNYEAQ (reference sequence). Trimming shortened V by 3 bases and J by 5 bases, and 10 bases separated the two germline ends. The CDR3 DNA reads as TGTGCCAGCAGCTTCGACGGGGATGAGACCCAGTACTTC. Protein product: CASSFDGDETQYF.

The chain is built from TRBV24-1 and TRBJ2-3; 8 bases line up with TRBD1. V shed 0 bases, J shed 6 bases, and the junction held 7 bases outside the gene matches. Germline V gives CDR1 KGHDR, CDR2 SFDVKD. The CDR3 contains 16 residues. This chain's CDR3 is CATSDLSKGTGDTQYF. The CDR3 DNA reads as TGTGCCACCAGTGATTTGTCTAAGGGGACAGGTGATACGCAGTATTTT.

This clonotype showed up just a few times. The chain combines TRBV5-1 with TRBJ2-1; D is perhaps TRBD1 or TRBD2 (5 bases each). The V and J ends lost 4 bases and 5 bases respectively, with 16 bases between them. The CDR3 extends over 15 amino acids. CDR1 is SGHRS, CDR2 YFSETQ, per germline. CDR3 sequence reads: CASSPGPEYHNEQFF. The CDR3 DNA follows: TGCGCCAGCAGCCCGGGACCCGAGTACCACAATGAGCAGTTCTTC. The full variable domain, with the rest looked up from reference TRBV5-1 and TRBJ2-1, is KAGVTQTPRYLIKTRGQQVTLSCSPISGHRSVSWYQQTPGQGLQFLFEYFSETQRNKGNFPGRFSGRQFSNSRSEMNVSTLELGDSALYLCASSPGPEYHNEQFFGPGTRLTVL.

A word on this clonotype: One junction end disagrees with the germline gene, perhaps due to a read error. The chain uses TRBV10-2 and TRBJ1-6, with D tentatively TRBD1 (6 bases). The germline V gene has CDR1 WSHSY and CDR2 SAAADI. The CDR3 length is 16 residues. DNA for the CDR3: TGCGCCAGCGGTGATGGGGGGCTAATTAGAAATTCACCCCTCCACTTT. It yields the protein CASGDGGLIRNSPLHF.

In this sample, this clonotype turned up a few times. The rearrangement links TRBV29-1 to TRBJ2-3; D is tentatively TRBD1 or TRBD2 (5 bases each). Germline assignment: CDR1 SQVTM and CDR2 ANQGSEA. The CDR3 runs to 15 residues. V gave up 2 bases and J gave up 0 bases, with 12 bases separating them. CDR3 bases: TGCAGCGTTGAATTCGGGGACCCTAGCACAGATACGCAGTATTTT. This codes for CSVEFGDPSTDTQYF.

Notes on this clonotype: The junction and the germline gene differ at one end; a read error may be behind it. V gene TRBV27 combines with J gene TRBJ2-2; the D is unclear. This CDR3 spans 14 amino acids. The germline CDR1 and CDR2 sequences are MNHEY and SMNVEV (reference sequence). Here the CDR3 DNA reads TGTGCCGGCAGCCAGGCGCGGAACACCGGGGAGCTGTTTTTT. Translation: CAGSQARNTGELFF.

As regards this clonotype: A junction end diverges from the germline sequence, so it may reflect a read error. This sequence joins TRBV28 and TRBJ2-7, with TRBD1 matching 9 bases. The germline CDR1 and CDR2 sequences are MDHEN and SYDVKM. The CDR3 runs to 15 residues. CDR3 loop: CAGSRTGTGSYEQYF. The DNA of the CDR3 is TGTGCCGGCAGTCGGACCGGGACAGGGTCGTACGAGCAGTACTTC.

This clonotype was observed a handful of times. CDR3 residues: CASSELAGGWDEQYF. The CDR3 region has the DNA TGTGCCAGCAGCGAACTAGCGGGGGGTTGGGACGAGCAGTACTTC. The chain joins TRBV12-3 or TRBV12-4 to TRBJ2-7; TRBD2 agrees at 12 bases. J lost 5 bases, V lost 6 bases, and 8 bases had no gene match. CDR3 length equals 15 residues.

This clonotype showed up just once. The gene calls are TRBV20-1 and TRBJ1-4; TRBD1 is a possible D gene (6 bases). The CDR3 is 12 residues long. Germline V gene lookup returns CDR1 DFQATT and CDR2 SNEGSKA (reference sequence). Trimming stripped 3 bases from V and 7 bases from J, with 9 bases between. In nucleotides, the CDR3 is TGCAGTGCTAGTGCACAGGGTGAAAAACTGTTTTTT. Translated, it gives CSASAQGEKLFF.

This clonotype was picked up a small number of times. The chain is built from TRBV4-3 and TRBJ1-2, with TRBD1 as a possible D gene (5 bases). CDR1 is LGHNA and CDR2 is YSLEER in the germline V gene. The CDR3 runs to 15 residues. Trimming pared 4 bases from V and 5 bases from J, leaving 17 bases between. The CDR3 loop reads CASSLGARELYGYTF. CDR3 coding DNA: TGCGCCAGCAGCCTTGGAGCCAGGGAATTATATGGCTACACCTTC.

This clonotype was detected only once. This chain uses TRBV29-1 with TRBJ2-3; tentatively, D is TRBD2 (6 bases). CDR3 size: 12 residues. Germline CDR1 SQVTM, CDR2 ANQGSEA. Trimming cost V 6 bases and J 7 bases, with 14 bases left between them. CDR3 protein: CSVRDDAYTQYF. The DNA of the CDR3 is TGCAGCGTGCGGGACGACGCGTATACGCAGTATTTT.

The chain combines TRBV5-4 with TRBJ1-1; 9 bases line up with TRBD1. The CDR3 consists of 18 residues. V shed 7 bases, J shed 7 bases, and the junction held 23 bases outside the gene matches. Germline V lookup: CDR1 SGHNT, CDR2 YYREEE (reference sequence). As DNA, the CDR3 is TGTGCCAGCCTTTCCGGCCCTAAGGACAGGGGCAGGTTTGGTGAAGCTTTCTTT. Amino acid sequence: CASLSGPKDRGRFGEAFF.

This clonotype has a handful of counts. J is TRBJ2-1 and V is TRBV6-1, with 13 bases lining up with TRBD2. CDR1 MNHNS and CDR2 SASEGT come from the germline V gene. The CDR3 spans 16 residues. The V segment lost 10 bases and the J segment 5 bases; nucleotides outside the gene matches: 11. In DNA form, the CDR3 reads TGTGCCACTTCGAGACTAGCGGGGGGTATCCACAATGAGCAGTTCTTC. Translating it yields CATSRLAGGIHNEQFF.

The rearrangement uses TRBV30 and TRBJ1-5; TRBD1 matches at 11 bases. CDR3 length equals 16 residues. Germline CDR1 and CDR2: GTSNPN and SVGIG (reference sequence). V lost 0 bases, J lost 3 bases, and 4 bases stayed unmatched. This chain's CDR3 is CAWSVAGQGDNQPQHF. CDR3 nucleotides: TGTGCCTGGAGTGTAGCGGGACAGGGGGACAATCAGCCCCAGCATTTT.

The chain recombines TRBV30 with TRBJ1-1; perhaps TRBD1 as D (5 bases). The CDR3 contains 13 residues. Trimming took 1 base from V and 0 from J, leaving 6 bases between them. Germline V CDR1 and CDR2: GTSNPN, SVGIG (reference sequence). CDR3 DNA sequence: TGTGCCTGGAGTGGACAGTTGAACACTGAAGCTTTCTTT. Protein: CAWSGQLNTEAFF.

For the CDR3, the DNA is TGTGCCAGCAGTGAGGGCGACCAAGAGACCCAGTACTTC. Translating gives CASSEGDQETQYF. The chain has TRBV25-1 and TRBJ2-5; D remains ambiguous. V dropped 3 bases and J dropped 0 bases, with 5 bases sitting between them. CDR1 and CDR2 (germline): MGHDK, SYGVNS. The CDR3 contains 13 residues.

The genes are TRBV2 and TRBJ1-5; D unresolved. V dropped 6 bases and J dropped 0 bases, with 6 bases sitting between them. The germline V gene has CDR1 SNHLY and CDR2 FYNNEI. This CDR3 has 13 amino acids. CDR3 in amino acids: CASRWDSNQPQHF. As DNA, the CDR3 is TGTGCCAGCAGGTGGGATAGCAATCAGCCCCAGCATTTT.

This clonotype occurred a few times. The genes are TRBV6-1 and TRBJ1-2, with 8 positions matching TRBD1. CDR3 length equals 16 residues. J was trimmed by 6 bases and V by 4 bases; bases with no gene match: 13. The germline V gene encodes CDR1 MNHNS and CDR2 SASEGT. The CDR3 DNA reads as TGTGCCAGCAGTGCGCTCTCGGGCGGGACAGGTGATGGCTACACCTTC. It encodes CASSALSGGTGDGYTF.